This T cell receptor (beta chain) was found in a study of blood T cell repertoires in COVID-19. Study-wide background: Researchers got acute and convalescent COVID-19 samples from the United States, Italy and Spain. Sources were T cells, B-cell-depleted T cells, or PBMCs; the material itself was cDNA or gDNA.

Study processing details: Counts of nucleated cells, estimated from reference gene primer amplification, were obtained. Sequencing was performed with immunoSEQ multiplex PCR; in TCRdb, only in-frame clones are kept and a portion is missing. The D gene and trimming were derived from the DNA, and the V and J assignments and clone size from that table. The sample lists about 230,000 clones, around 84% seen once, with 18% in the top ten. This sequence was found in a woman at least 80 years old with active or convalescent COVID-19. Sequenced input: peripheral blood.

CDR3 sequence (DNA): TGTGCCAGCAGCTTGACTAGGCGGAGCTCCTACAATGAGCAGTTCTTC. It yields the protein CASSLTRRSSYNEQFF. The rearrangement uses TRBV5-6 and TRBJ2-1; D is possibly TRBD2 (5 bases). V dropped 1 base and J dropped 0 bases, with 11 bases sitting between them. CDR1 and CDR2 from the germline V gene are SGHDT and YYEEEE. The CDR3 covers 16 residues.